This T cell receptor (beta chain) came from a study of T cells in Graves' hyperthyroidism and ophthalmopathy. Across the whole study: The blood sample was taken at first diagnosis, before treatment began.

Authors of the study amplified TCR beta CDR3 regions from RNA transcripts. TCR CDR3 regions were first amplified by RT-PCR with HTBI primers. A single record per CDR3 protein comes from TCRdb applying MiXCR to the multiplex PCR reads. The sample includes 360,000 or so distinct CDR3 sequences, over 15% of them seen just once. Trimming shortened V by 3 bases and J by 0 bases, and 15 bases separated the two germline ends. Per germline, CDR1 MNHEY and CDR2 SVGAGI. The CDR3 runs to 17 residues. Patients showing uncontrolled infection, other autoimmune disease, pregnancy or lactation were ineligible. Diagnostic decisions used clinical symptoms, serum thyroxine and TRAb, thyroid ultrasound and orbital computed tomography. This clonotype was found many times.

V usage is TRBV6-5 and J usage is TRBJ1-3; D is uncertain. This clonotype originated in a woman between 18 and 30 years old with Graves' hyperthyroidism. The sample comprised blood. CDR3: CASSYQRMSPSGNTIYF. CDR3 DNA: TGTGCCAGCAGTTATCAGAGGATGTCTCCCTCTGGAAACACCATATATTTT.